Listed below are T cell receptor beta chains from one sample, sequenced in a study of CD8 T cells in Susac syndrome. One entry per CDR3 protein, called by TCRdb with MiXCR from the immunoSEQ multiplex PCR reads. The sample includes under 200,000 distinct CDR3 sequences, 95% of them seen just once. Sequences were obtained from CD4+ T cells from PBMCs. These TCRs come from a human donor in good health. Each CDR3 is given with its conserved first and last residue. A D gene is named only where the DNA matches it firmly.

J	V	D	CDR3	DNA
TRBJ1-2	TRBV9	TRBD1	CASSVYRGDYGYTF	TGTGCCAGCAGCGTCTACAGGGGGGACTATGGCTACACCTTC
TRBJ1-4	TRBV4-1	NA	CASSQGTEKLFF	TGCGCCAGCAGCCAAGGGACAGAAAAACTGTTTTTT
TRBJ2-3	TRBV28	TRBD1	CASSAPGTGLRSRTDTQYF	TGTGCCAGCAGTGCGCCCGGGACAGGGCTAAGATCTAGGACAGATACGCAGTATTTT
TRBJ1-2	TRBV29-1	TRBD1	CSVLRDSANYGYTF	TGCAGCGTTCTCCGGGACAGTGCTAACTATGGCTACACCTTC
TRBJ2-7	TRBV29-1	NA	CSVEGWPGSSYEQYF	TGCAGCGTTGAAGGGTGGCCGGGCAGCTCCTACGAGCAGTACTTC
TRBJ2-3	TRBV14	NA	CASSQAVYVQYF	TGTGCCAGCAGCCAAGCCGTTTATGTGCAGTATTTT
TRBJ2-5	TRBV15	NA	CATSSKETQYF	TGTGCCACCAGCAGTAAAGAGACCCAGTACTTC
TRBJ2-2	TRBV12-3/TRBV12-4	TRBD2	CASRKRGPNTGELFF	TGTGCCAGCAGGAAGCGGGGCCCGAACACCGGGGAGCTGTTTTTT
TRBJ2-3	TRBV28	NA	CASTILGGGGSTDTQYF	TGTGCCAGCACTATTTTGGGAGGGGGCGGAAGCACAGATACGCAGTATTTT
TRBJ2-7	TRBV7-2	NA	CASSLQYLYEQYF	TGTGCCAGCAGCTTACAATACCTCTACGAGCAGTACTTC
TRBJ2-3	TRBV7-9	NA	CASSLARNALTDTQYF	TGTGCCAGCAGCTTAGCGCGGAATGCCCTCACAGATACGCAGTATTTT
TRBJ2-3	TRBV15	TRBD2	CATSGSGGRDTQYF	TGTGCCACCAGCGGGAGCGGGGGCCGGGATACGCAGTATTTT
TRBJ2-3	TRBV7-2	TRBD1	CASSNGQAADTQYF	TGTGCCAGCAGCAATGGACAGGCTGCAGATACGCAGTATTTT
TRBJ1-5	TRBV7-7	NA	CASSLGRGGNQPQHF	TGTGCTAGCAGCTTGGGCAGGGGCGGCAATCAGCCCCAGCATTTT
TRBJ1-1	TRBV6-5	NA	CASSYSSVSKNTEVFF	TGTGCCAGCAGTTACTCTTCCGTCAGCAAGAACACTGAAGTTTTCTTT
TRBJ1-1	TRBV9	NA	CASSVMTGNTEAFF	TGTGCCAGCAGCGTCATGACAGGGAACACTGAAGCTTTCTTT
TRBJ2-3	TRBV3-1	NA	CASSQRAQGTDTQYF	TGTGCCAGCAGCCAACGTGCCCAGGGGACAGATACGCAGTATTTT
TRBJ2-3	TRBV6-5	TRBD1	CASSLPNTGADTQYF	TGTGCCAGCAGTCTCCCCAACACAGGGGCAGATACGCAGTATTTT
TRBJ2-1	TRBV18	TRBD2	CASSPREGRWNEQFF	TGTGCCAGCTCACCACGGGAGGGGAGATGGAATGAGCAGTTCTTC
TRBJ2-5	TRBV10-3	TRBD2	CAIRTSGGLQETQYF	TGTGCCATCAGAACTAGCGGGGGGCTCCAAGAGACCCAGTACTTC
TRBJ2-7	TRBV4-1	TRBD1	CASSQEGQGDREQYF	TGCGCCAGCAGCCAAGAAGGACAGGGGGATCGCGAGCAGTACTTC
TRBJ1-1	TRBV27	NA	CASSRLGVSNTEAFF	TGTGCCAGCAGTCGGCTCGGGGTGTCTAATACTGAAGCTTTCTTT
TRBJ2-3	TRBV4-1	NA	CASSQDGSSVADTQYF	TGCGCCAGCAGCCAAGATGGATCCAGTGTGGCAGATACGCAGTATTTT